This T cell receptor beta chain comes out of a study of tumor and adjacent non-tumor tissue in lung cancer. Findings and limits, study-wide: TCR diversity was significantly greater in tumor than normal lung tissue. Tumor TCR diversity, when higher, was linked to shorter survival. Tumor repertoires had a smaller top 100 clone share than normal lung.

With respect to this clonotype: As yet, its antigen is unknown. At one boundary the junction diverges from the germline segment, which might be a read error.

TCRbeta libraries were built with three rounds of nested PCR, modified from ARM-PCR. TCRdb analysed the multiplex PCR reads with MiXCR anew, one entry per CDR3 protein. This table holds more than 55,000 distinct CDR3 sequences, around 76% found once. RNA was extracted from bulk tissue without any cell sorting. This non-tumor lung sample came from over 3 cm beyond the tumor edge. Newly diagnosed lung cancer patients had thoracic surgery in China, August–late 2014, without prior chemotherapy. CDR1 and CDR2 from the germline V gene are MNHNS and SASEGT. This CDR3 is 12 amino acids long. This sequence originates from a man aged 55-75 years with non-small cell lung cancer. Sequencing was carried out using distant non-tumor lung tissue. The chain combines TRBV6-1 with TRBJ2-7, with D perhaps TRBD2 (6 bases). CDR3 in amino acids: CGSYIGSGGHSF. In nucleotides, the CDR3 is TGTGGCAGCTACATAGGATCCGGAGGGCACTCCTTC.